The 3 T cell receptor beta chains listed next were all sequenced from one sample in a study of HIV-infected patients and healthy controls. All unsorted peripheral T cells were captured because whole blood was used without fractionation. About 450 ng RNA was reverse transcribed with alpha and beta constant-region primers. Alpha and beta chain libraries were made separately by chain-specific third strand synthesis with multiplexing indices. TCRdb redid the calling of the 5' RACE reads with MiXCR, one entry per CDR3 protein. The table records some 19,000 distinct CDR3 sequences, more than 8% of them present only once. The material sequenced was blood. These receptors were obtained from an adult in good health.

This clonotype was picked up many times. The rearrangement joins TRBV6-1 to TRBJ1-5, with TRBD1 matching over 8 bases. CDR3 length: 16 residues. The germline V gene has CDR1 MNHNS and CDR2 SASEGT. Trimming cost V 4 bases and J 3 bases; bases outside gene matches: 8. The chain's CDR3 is CASSGTGPVPNQPQHF. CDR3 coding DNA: TGTGCCAGCAGTGGGACAGGGCCAGTCCCCAATCAGCCCCAGCATTTT.

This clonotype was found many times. The CDR3 DNA sequence: TGTGCCAGCAGTTTCCGGCAGGGGTATACAGATACGCAGTATTTT. It translates to CASSFRQGYTDTQYF. V usage is TRBV28 and J usage is TRBJ2-3; possible D gene TRBD1, 6 bases. The V end lost 3 bases, the J end lost 3 bases, and 13 bases lay between the germline ends. CDR1 is MDHEN and CDR2 is SYDVKM in the germline V gene. The CDR3 is 15 residues long.

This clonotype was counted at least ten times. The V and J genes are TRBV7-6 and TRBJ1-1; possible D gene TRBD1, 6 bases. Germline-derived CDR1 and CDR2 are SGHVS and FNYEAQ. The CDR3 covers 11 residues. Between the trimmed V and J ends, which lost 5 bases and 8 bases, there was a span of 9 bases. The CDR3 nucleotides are TGTGCCAGCAGCCGAGGACAGGAAGCTTTCTTT. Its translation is CASSRGQEAFF.